This T cell receptor beta chain came from a study of T cells in Graves' hyperthyroidism and ophthalmopathy. Study-level points and caveats: Most clonotypes that expanded in the thyroid above 0.001 also showed up in blood.

RNA transcripts gave rise to amplified TCR beta CDR3 regions. A first-round RT-PCR of the TCR CDR3 used the HTBI primer set. One entry per CDR3 protein, called by TCRdb with MiXCR from the multiplex PCR reads. Altogether hundreds of thousands of distinct CDR3 sequences are present, around 15% being singletons, with the ten largest covering less than 15%. Ten or more counts support this clonotype. Its antigen remains unknown. Uncontrolled infection, other autoimmune disease, pregnancy or lactation barred patients from enrollment. Clinical symptoms, serum thyroxine and TRAb, thyroid ultrasound and orbital computed tomography together formed the diagnostic basis. Germline V gene data show CDR1 as SGDLS and CDR2 as YYNGEE. V lost 4 bases, J lost 3 bases, and 3 bases stayed unmatched. The CDR3 is 13 amino acids.

Sequencing used blood. The V gene is TRBV9, the J gene TRBJ2-5; 7 bases are a match to TRBD1. The TCR comes from a young man with Graves' ophthalmopathy. This CDR3 reads CASSTGTEETQYF. CDR3 sequence (DNA): TGTGCCAGCAGCACCGGGACAGAAGAGACCCAGTACTTC.